These 17 T cell receptor beta chains share one sample of origin, sequenced in a study of cytomegalovirus exposure and HLA in healthy donors. Clones were read by immunoSEQ multiplex PCR, and TCRdb kept only the in-frame ones, dropping some. The sample records roughly 250,000 clones, around 90% being singletons. Sequenced: PBMCs. These receptors came from a woman aged 18-30 years in good health and CMV-seronegative.

This rearrangement joins TRBV7-3 to TRBJ1-1, with D possibly TRBD1 on 6 matching bases. Looked up from germline, CDR1 is SGHTA and CDR2 is FQGTGA. The CDR3 covers 14 residues. V lost 3 bases and J lost 5, with 13 bases in between. The CDR3 here is CASSFRGSGTEAFF. The CDR3 DNA reads TGTGCCAGCAGCTTTAGGGGGAGCGGAACTGAAGCTTTCTTT. The full variable domain, its missing parts supplied by reference TRBV7-3 and TRBJ1-1, is GAGVSQTPSNKVTEKGKYVELRCDPISGHTALYWYRQSLGQGPEFLIYFQGTGAADDSGLPNDRFFAVRPEGSVSTLKIQRTERGDSAVYLCASSFRGSGTEAFFGQGTRLTVV.

This chain joins TRBV4-1 and TRBJ1-1; TRBD1 might be the D (6 bases). The V end lost 4 bases, the J end lost 5 bases, and 23 bases lay between the germline ends. The CDR3 covers 17 residues. CDR1 is MGHRA and CDR2 is YSYEKL in the germline V gene. CDR3 coding DNA: TGCGCCAGCAGCCGCGGGGGGGGTTCAGGGGAAAGGACTGAAGCTTTCTTT. Translation: CASSRGGGSGERTEAFF.

This chain connects TRBV5-1 to TRBJ1-4, with D unclear. V lost 0 bases and J lost 3, with 18 bases in between. The CDR3 is made up of 18 amino acids. Looked up from germline, CDR1 is SGHRS and CDR2 is YFSETQ. CDR3 DNA: TGCGCCAGCAGCTTGGAAGCCAGACCTAGCGGGGCTAATGAAAAACTGTTTTTT. Its translation is CASSLEARPSGANEKLFF.

The rearrangement uses TRBV7-9 and TRBJ2-7; 10 bases are a match to TRBD2. This CDR3 comprises 15 residues. Germline V gene sequence: CDR1 SEHNR, CDR2 FQNEAQ (reference sequence). V lost 5 bases, J lost 3 bases, and 7 bases stayed unmatched. The CDR3, as DNA: TGTGCCAGCAGCGCCGCTAGCGGGGGCTTCTACGAGCAGTACTTC. It encodes CASSAASGGFYEQYF.

The V call is TRBV29-1, the J call TRBJ2-2; TRBD1 matches 7 bases. V was clipped by 6 bases and J by 6 bases; unmatched bases: 7. From germline, CDR1 is SQVTM and CDR2 ANQGSEA. The CDR3 sequence is 13 residues long. The CDR3 sequence is CSVLHRGAGELFF. In DNA form, the CDR3 reads TGCAGCGTCTTGCACAGGGGTGCCGGGGAGCTGTTTTTT.

This chain uses TRBV7-8 with TRBJ2-5; 16 nucleotides align to TRBD2. The CDR3 spans 18 residues. V dropped 5 bases and J dropped 5; count of bases not matched to a gene: 11. Germline V gene lookup returns CDR1 SGHVS and CDR2 FQNEAQ. The CDR3 nucleotides read TGTGCCAGCAGCCTAGGGACTAGCGGGGGGGATGGTTGGGAGACCCAGTACTTC. Translation gives CASSLGTSGGDGWETQYF.

The chain joins TRBV11-2 to TRBJ2-7, with D perhaps matching TRBD1 (6 bases). The V gene lost 3 bases and the J gene lost 1 base, with 7 bases spanning the gap. The germline CDR1 and CDR2 sequences are SGHAT and FQNNGV. The CDR3 has 13 amino acids. The CDR3: CASSFGQSYEQYF. CDR3 sequence (DNA): TGTGCCAGCAGCTTCGGACAGTCCTACGAGCAGTACTTC.

This clone was detected once. The genes are TRBV2 and TRBJ2-1; 12 bases fit TRBD2. The junction had 6 bases not matched to a gene; V was cut back by 9 bases and J by 3 bases. The CDR3 runs 15 residues. CDR1 is SNHLY, CDR2 FYNNEI, per germline. The CDR3 region has the DNA TGTGCCAGTCCCCCGGGACTAGCGGGCTACAATGAGCAGTTCTTC. Its translation: CASPPGLAGYNEQFF. Full variable domain (rest looked up from reference TRBV2 and TRBJ2-1): EPEVTQTPSHQVTQMGQEVILRCVPISNHLYFYWYRQILGQKVEFLVSFYNNEISEKSEIFDDQFSVERPDGSNFTLKIRSTKLEDSAMYFCASPPGLAGYNEQFFGPGTRLTVL.

The J gene is TRBJ1-2, the V gene TRBV6-6, with D perhaps matching TRBD1 (6 bases). V was pared by 0 bases and J by 7 bases, with 12 bases between. This CDR3 has 14 residues. CDR1 MNHNY and CDR2 SVGAGI come from the germline V gene (reference sequence). Here the CDR3 DNA reads TGTGCCAGCAGTTACTCGTCAGGGGTGTCTGGCTACACCTTC. As protein: CASSYSSGVSGYTF.

The chain links TRBV10-1 to TRBJ1-6; tentative D call: TRBD1 (5 bases). V was trimmed by 8 bases and J by 4 bases, leaving 21 bases between them. The length of the CDR3 is 17 residues. In germline, CDR1 is WNHNN, CDR2 SYGVQD (reference sequence). The CDR3 nucleotides read TGCGCCAGCGGAAGAAACAGGAAGGGAAGGTATAATTCACCCCTCCACTTT. It specifies CASGRNRKGRYNSPLHF.

This rearrangement joins TRBV7-9 to TRBJ1-6; TRBD1 aligns across 12 bases. The CDR3 runs to 16 residues. V gave up 5 bases and J gave up 7 bases; unmatched junction bases: 6. Germline V lookup: CDR1 SEHNR, CDR2 FQNEAQ (reference sequence). This CDR3 is CASSRGQGAKNSPLHF. The CDR3 DNA is TGTGCCAGCAGCCGGGGACAGGGGGCAAAAAATTCACCCCTCCACTTT.

The chain links TRBV2 to TRBJ1-5; TRBD1 might be the D (5 bases). Trimming left V 6 bases short and J 3 bases short, with 15 bases between. The CDR3 spans 15 residues. Germline assignment: CDR1 SNHLY and CDR2 FYNNEI. CDR3 amino acids: CASSSDRSSNQPQHF. DNA of the CDR3: TGTGCCAGCAGCTCAGACAGATCCTCCAATCAGCCCCAGCATTTT.

V usage is TRBV27 and J usage is TRBJ2-3; 8 nucleotides align to TRBD2. Trimming took 7 bases from V and 1 from J; bases not matched to a gene: 7. This CDR3 comprises 15 residues. CDR1 and CDR2 from the germline V gene are MNHEY and SMNVEV (reference sequence). The CDR3 nucleotides read TGTGCCAGCACCACCGGGACTAGTGGCACAGATACGCAGTATTTT. Translated, it gives CASTTGTSGTDTQYF.

This clone was detected a few times. The chain links TRBV7-9 to TRBJ1-6; TRBD1 matches 10 bases. The CDR3 extends over 14 amino acids. Losses at the gene ends were 5 bases for V and 14 bases for J; bases not matched to a gene: 9. In germline, CDR1 is SEHNR, CDR2 FQNEAQ (reference sequence). The CDR3 loop reads CASSPDRGRRALHF. The DNA for the CDR3 is TGTGCCAGCAGCCCAGACAGGGGGCGTAGGGCCCTCCACTTT.

The rearrangement joins TRBV4-1 to TRBJ2-7; the D gene is possibly TRBD1 (5 bases). Trimming pared 0 bases from V and 1 base from J, leaving 10 bases between. From germline, CDR1 is MGHRA and CDR2 YSYEKL. This CDR3 comprises 15 residues. The DNA of the CDR3 is TGCGCCAGCAGCCAAGAACCTCAGGGTTCCTACGAGCAGTACGTC. The encoded protein is CASSQEPQGSYEQYV.

This clone has only one observation. Germline is not matched at one junction end, which may reflect a read error. V usage is TRBV7-7 and J usage is TRBJ2-5; D might be TRBD1 (5 bases). The CDR3 length is 15 residues. In germline, CDR1 is SSHAT, CDR2 FNYEAQ (reference sequence). In DNA form, the CDR3 reads TGTGCTAGCAGCCCAAGGGGTGGATTTCAAGAGACCCAGTACTTC. Protein: CASSPRGGFQETQYF.

The CDR3: CASEGPPDYEQYV. The CDR3 DNA reads TGTGCCAGCGAAGGGCCCCCCGACTACGAGCAGTACGTC. The J gene is TRBJ2-7, the V gene TRBV28, with D unresolved. Trimming took off 8 bases at V and 3 bases at J, with 14 bases between the two ends. The CDR3 loop spans 13 amino acids. CDR1 is MDHEN and CDR2 is SYDVKM in the germline V gene.